This TCR beta chain was captured in a study of response to subunit inactivated influenza vaccine. Comment on this clonotype: The antigen is not known.

In TCRdb, the RT-PCR reads were re-called with MiXCR into one record per CDR3 protein. The sample includes 500,000 to 550,000 distinct CDR3 sequences, approximately 7.7% seen only once; the top ten take roughly 13%. Study conclusions and caveats: It was suggested by the authors that few new T cells are recruited by each seasonal influenza vaccination.

The germline V gene encodes CDR1 SNHLY and CDR2 FYNNEI. V shed 4 bases and J 6 bases; nucleotides not matched to a gene: 4. The CDR3 has 14 residues. This clonotype was obtained from a man in his fifties or sixties who received an inactivated influenza vaccine. The J gene is TRBJ2-1, the V gene TRBV2; 9 nucleotides match TRBD2. Source: PBMCs from blood, taken 23 to 25 months after vaccination. CDR3 sequence: CASSVAGALNEQFF. The CDR3 nucleotides read TGTGCCAGCAGTGTAGCGGGGGCCCTCAATGAGCAGTTCTTC.